This T cell receptor (beta chain) was documented in a study of T cells in Graves' hyperthyroidism and ophthalmopathy. Broader study findings: Classification by a 13 V-J model distinguished ophthalmopathy from stable hyperthyroidism.

Newly diagnosed patients aged 18 to 65 had hyperthyroidism of under 2 months' duration. The investigators amplified TCR beta CDR3 regions from RNA transcripts. The study used the HTBI primer set for a first-round RT-PCR of the TCR CDR3. TCRdb itself ran the multiplex PCR reads through MiXCR, one entry per CDR3 protein. The data contain approximately 360,000 distinct CDR3 sequences, 25% of them singletons. This clonotype was counted between two and nine times. As yet, its antigen is unknown. J was trimmed by 7 bases and V by 1 base; bases with no gene match: 13. The CDR3 totals 17 residues. The V gene's germline CDR1 is SGHAT and CDR2 FQNNGV.

What was sequenced was blood. The TCR sequence derives from a man aged 50 or older with Graves' hyperthyroidism. The chain joins TRBV11-2 to TRBJ2-1, with 7 bases that match TRBD1. Written as DNA, the CDR3 is TGTGCCAGCAGCTTAGCCGTAGATTTAGGACAGGCGAATGAGCAGTTCTTC. Its translation is CASSLAVDLGQANEQFF.